One and the same sample provided the 20 T cell receptor beta chains below, sequenced in a study of T cell responses to AZD1222 COVID-19 vaccine. Assay used: immunoSEQ multiplex PCR; TCRdb lists only in-frame clones, some missing. The repertoire holds more than 90,000 clones, about 88% seen once, with about a sixth in the top ten. The sample here was peripheral blood, taken 28 days after the second AZD1222 dose. The receptor source for this set is an adult who received the AZD1222 COVID-19 vaccine.

CDR3 DNA sequence: TGTGCCAGCAGTCATGGACTAGCGAGGAACACCGGGGAGCTGTTTTTT. Translated, it gives CASSHGLARNTGELFF. The gene calls are TRBV7-3 and TRBJ2-2, with 9 bases fitting TRBD2. Losses at the gene ends were 6 bases for V and 1 base for J; bases not matched to a gene: 6. The germline V gene encodes CDR1 SGHTA and CDR2 FQGTGA. The CDR3 spans 16 residues.

The chain employs TRBV28 and TRBJ1-5; TRBD1 might be the D (6 bases). This CDR3 has 15 amino acids. Germline CDR1 reads MDHEN; CDR2 reads SYDVKM. Between the trimmed V and J ends, which lost 5 bases and 11 bases, there was a span of 22 bases. The DNA of the CDR3 is TGTGCCAGCAGTGACACCCGGGACAACCCGGGGGCCCAGCATTTT. Translated: CASSDTRDNPGAQHF.

V is TRBV18 and J is TRBJ1-3; 10 positions match TRBD1. V was clipped by 5 bases and J by 0 bases; unmatched bases: 1. Germline V gene data show CDR1 as KGHSH and CDR2 as LQKENI. CDR3 length equals 15 residues. CDR3 nucleotides: TGTGCCAGCTCAAGGGACAGGGGCTCTGGAAACACCATATATTTT. Translation gives CASSRDRGSGNTIYF. Full variable domain (missing parts from reference TRBV18 and TRBJ1-3): NAGVMQNPRHLVRRRGQEARLRCSPMKGHSHVYWYRQLPEEGLKFMVYLQKENIIDESGMPKERFSAEFPKEGPSILRIQQVVRGDSAAYFCASSRDRGSGNTIYFGEGSWLTVV.

The gene calls are TRBV2 and TRBJ2-1; TRBD1 is a possible D gene (5 bases). The V gene's germline CDR1 is SNHLY and CDR2 FYNNEI. The CDR3 has 15 residues. V was trimmed by 6 bases and J by 1 base, leaving 13 bases between them. DNA for the CDR3: TGTGCCAGCAGGACCCGTCCAGGGTCCTACAATGAGCAGTTCTTC. Residues: CASRTRPGSYNEQFF. Filled out from reference TRBV2 and TRBJ2-1, the complete variable domain reads EPEVTQTPSHQVTQMGQEVILRCVPISNHLYFYWYRQILGQKVEFLVSFYNNEISEKSEIFDDQFSVERPDGSNFTLKIRSTKLEDSAMYFCASRTRPGSYNEQFFGPGTRLTVL.

The rearrangement joins TRBV9 to TRBJ1-6, with 8 bases matching TRBD1. Germline V gene sequence: CDR1 SGDLS, CDR2 YYNGEE. The CDR3 consists of 15 residues. V trimming: 1 base; J trimming: 10 bases; junction bases outside the gene matches: 7. Here the CDR3 reads CASSVTGQEDSPLHF. CDR3 in DNA: TGTGCCAGCAGCGTAACGGGACAGGAGGACTCACCCCTCCACTTT.

This chain connects TRBV4-1 to TRBJ2-7; 13 bases fit TRBD2. Unmatched junction bases numbered 10, after V lost 1 base and J lost 4 bases. Germline-derived CDR1 and CDR2 are MGHRA and YSYEKL. The CDR3 spans 18 residues. CDR3 in DNA: TGCGCCAGCAGCCAAGGACTAGCGGGAGGTAGCCTAGGGTACGAGCAGTACTTC. Translating it yields CASSQGLAGGSLGYEQYF.

The chain carries TRBV5-3 and TRBJ1-6, with TRBD1 matching 10 bases. TRBV5-3 is marked as an open reading frame, function uncertain. Trimming at V came to 4 bases and at J to 10 bases, leaving 8 bases not matched to a gene. The CDR3 has 15 amino acids. The CDR3: CARSPARDRGSPLHF. The DNA of the CDR3 is TGTGCCAGAAGCCCCGCCCGGGACAGGGGCTCACCCCTCCACTTT.

This CDR3 reads CASSPGQGWSGYTF. The CDR3 DNA reads as TGTGCCAGCAGCCCAGGACAGGGATGGTCGGGCTACACCTTC. The V and J genes are TRBV7-2 and TRBJ1-2, with 8 positions matching TRBD1. CDR1 SGHTA and CDR2 FQGNSA come from the germline V gene. The CDR3 loop spans 14 amino acids. Trimming took 5 bases from V and 8 from J; bases not matched to a gene: 10.

With respect to this clone: This sample also contains other DNA sequences that code for the same CDR3. The chain uses TRBV6-1 and TRBJ2-6; no clear D gene. The V end was cut by 2 bases, the J end by 0 bases, with 5 bases between. Germline loops: CDR1 MNHNS, CDR2 SASEGT. CDR3 length equals 15 residues. Here the CDR3 reads CASSESSSGANVLTF. In nucleotides, the CDR3 is TGTGCCAGCAGTGAATCCTCCTCTGGGGCCAACGTCCTGACTTTC.

This rearrangement joins TRBV29-1 to TRBJ2-3, with D tentatively TRBD1 or TRBD2 (5 bases each). CDR1 and CDR2 from the germline V gene are SQVTM and ANQGSEA. Trimming pared 4 bases from V and 7 bases from J, leaving 15 bases between. The CDR3 sequence is 13 residues long. As DNA, the CDR3 is TGCAGCGTTGCCCCGGGGCCCCGGAATACGCAGTATTTT. It codes for CSVAPGPRNTQYF.

This chain uses TRBV7-9 with TRBJ2-5; 14 nucleotides align to TRBD2. The CDR3 totals 17 residues. The V and J ends lost 2 bases and 4 bases, in that order; junction bases with no gene match: 6. Germline-derived CDR1 and CDR2 are SEHNR and FQNEAQ (reference sequence). The CDR3, as DNA: TGTGCCAGCAGCTTAAGGACTAGCGGGAGGACCGGAGAGACCCAGTACTTC. This gives the protein CASSLRTSGRTGETQYF.

The V call is TRBV7-9, the J call TRBJ2-2; no clear D. V lost 3 bases and J 4 bases, leaving 6 bases between the germline ends. This CDR3 comprises 13 residues. CDR1 is SEHNR, CDR2 FQNEAQ, per germline (reference sequence). The CDR3 DNA is TGTGCCAGCAGCTTGACCCTCACCGGGGAGCTGTTTTTT. This sequence encodes CASSLTLTGELFF.

The chain has TRBV3-1 (or the pseudogene TRBV3-2) and TRBJ2-3, with D possibly matching TRBD1 (5 bases). CDR1 and CDR2 from the germline V gene are LGHDT and YNNKEL (reference sequence). The V gene lost 3 bases and the J gene lost 5 bases, with 9 bases spanning the gap. The CDR3 is 13 amino acids. The DNA for the CDR3 is TGTGCCAGCAGCCAGCGACAGTTAGATACGCAGTATTTT. Amino acid sequence: CASSQRQLDTQYF.

V gene TRBV7-2 combines with J gene TRBJ2-7, with 11 nucleotides matching TRBD2. Germline-derived CDR1 and CDR2 are SGHTA and FQGNSA. V shed 5 bases and J 1 base; nucleotides not matched to a gene: 7. CDR3 size: 16 residues. The CDR3 sequence: CASSKVGTSGSYEQYF. CDR3 DNA: TGTGCCAGCAGCAAAGTTGGGACTAGCGGATCCTACGAGCAGTACTTC.

The rearrangement links TRBV28 to TRBJ2-4; 8 positions match TRBD1. Germline CDR1 is MDHEN and CDR2 is SYDVKM. The V gene end was trimmed by 5 bases and the J gene end by 2 bases; junction bases not matched to a gene: 2. The CDR3 has 14 residues. In DNA, the CDR3 is TGTGCCAGCAGTCGGACAGGGACCAAAAACATTCAGTACTTC. This encodes CASSRTGTKNIQYF.

In this sample, this clone turned up once. The chain joins TRBV28 to TRBJ1-2; 7 nucleotides agree with TRBD1. In germline, CDR1 is MDHEN, CDR2 SYDVKM. The CDR3 is made up of 15 amino acids. V was pared by 2 bases and J by 7 bases, with 10 bases of the junction left unmatched. CDR3 residues: CASSLGAGGIRGYTF. The DNA for the CDR3 is TGTGCCAGCAGTTTAGGGGCAGGGGGTATCCGTGGCTACACCTTC.

The chain uses TRBV18 and TRBJ1-3, with 7 nucleotides matching TRBD1. V was clipped by 0 bases and J by 0 bases; unmatched bases: 8. The CDR3 length is 18 residues. Germline CDR1 is KGHSH and CDR2 is LQKENI. The CDR3 spells CASSPPSTGAFSGNTIYF. CDR3 coding DNA: TGTGCCAGCTCACCACCGAGTACAGGGGCCTTCTCTGGAAACACCATATATTTT.

Here the CDR3 reads CASSSDRAPRNTIYF. The CDR3 DNA reads TGTGCCAGCAGCTCTGACAGGGCCCCACGAAACACCATATATTTT. This sequence joins TRBV11-2 and TRBJ1-3; TRBD1 agrees at 7 bases. In germline, CDR1 is SGHAT, CDR2 FQNNGV. V dropped 4 bases and J dropped 5; count of bases not matched to a gene: 8. The CDR3 is 15 amino acids. Complete variable domain (other parts from reference TRBV11-2 and TRBJ1-3): EAGVAQSPRYKIIEKRQSVAFWCNPISGHATLYWYQQILGQGPKLLIQFQNNGVVDDSQLPKDRFSAERLKGVDSTLKIQPAKLEDSAVYLCASSSDRAPRNTIYFGEGSWLTVV.

The chain combines TRBV12-3 or TRBV12-4 with TRBJ2-7; D is uncertain. This CDR3 spans 11 amino acids. Trimming removed 4 bases from V and 7 bases from J, with 8 bases in between. In nucleotides, the CDR3 is TGTGCCAGCAGTTCCCGTGGGGAGCAGTACTTC. Its translation is CASSSRGEQYF.

V usage is TRBV11-2 and J usage is TRBJ2-2, with D uncertain. Trimming cost V 1 base and J 5 bases, with 17 bases left between them. This CDR3 spans 17 amino acids. Germline assignment: CDR1 SGHAT and CDR2 FQNNGV. CDR3 protein: CASSLALGIMGTGELFF. The CDR3 DNA reads as TGTGCCAGCAGCTTAGCTTTGGGGATCATGGGGACCGGGGAGCTGTTTTTT. The full variable domain, rest sourced from reference TRBV11-2 and TRBJ2-2, is EAGVAQSPRYKIIEKRQSVAFWCNPISGHATLYWYQQILGQGPKLLIQFQNNGVVDDSQLPKDRFSAERLKGVDSTLKIQPAKLEDSAVYLCASSLALGIMGTGELFFGEGSRLTVL.